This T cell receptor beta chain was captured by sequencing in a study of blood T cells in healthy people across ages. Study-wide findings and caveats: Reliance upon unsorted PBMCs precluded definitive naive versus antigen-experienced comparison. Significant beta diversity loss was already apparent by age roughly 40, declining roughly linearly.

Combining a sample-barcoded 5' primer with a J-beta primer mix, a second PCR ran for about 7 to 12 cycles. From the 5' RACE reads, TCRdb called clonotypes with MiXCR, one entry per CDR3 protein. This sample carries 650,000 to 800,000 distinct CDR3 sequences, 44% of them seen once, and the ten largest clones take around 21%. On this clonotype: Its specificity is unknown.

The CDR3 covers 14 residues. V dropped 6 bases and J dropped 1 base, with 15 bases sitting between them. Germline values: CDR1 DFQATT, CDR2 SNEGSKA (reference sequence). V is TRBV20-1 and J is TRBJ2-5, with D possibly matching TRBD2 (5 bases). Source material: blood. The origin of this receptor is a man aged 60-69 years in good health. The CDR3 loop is CSARKRGVQETQYF. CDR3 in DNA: TGCAGTGCACGGAAACGGGGTGTCCAAGAGACCCAGTACTTC.